This T cell receptor beta chain stems from a study of Ad26.COV2.S vaccination and SARS-CoV-2 variants. On the study more broadly: Ad26.COV2.S was injected intramuscularly once or twice, 56 days apart. Whole-study results and caveats: Measurements of TCR breadth and depth may have given underestimates of the total T cell responses. Recipients of either vaccine or placebo displayed similar breadth of non-spike TCRs.

The data were produced by immunoSEQ multiplex PCR, yet TCRdb's version contains in-frame clones alone and is incomplete. The data hold around 320,000 clones, with 85% observed a single time. The treatment denotes: 15 to 20 received Ad26.COV2.S at low or high dose, single or two shots; roughly 5 received placebo; per-sample allocation not given. Sampling was done on day 63 after the first vaccine or placebo injection. The sample came from a Boston adult aged 18-55 years. A note on this clone: Its antigen is currently unknown.

The V gene end was trimmed by 5 bases and the J gene end by 9 bases; junction bases not matched to a gene: 12. Per the germline V gene, CDR1 is MNHEY and CDR2 is SVGAGI. The CDR3 has 15 residues. This clonotype was obtained from a person aged 18-60 years who received the Ad26.COV2.S COVID-19 vaccine or a placebo. The sequencing here drew on peripheral blood, taken in a trial of Ad26.COV2.S vaccine versus placebo. J is TRBJ2-1 and V is TRBV6-5; 8 bases are a match to TRBD1. CDR3 in DNA: TGTGCCAGCAGTAGGGACCAGACAGGGGTCGGTGAGCAGTTCTTC. It is translated as CASSRDQTGVGEQFF.